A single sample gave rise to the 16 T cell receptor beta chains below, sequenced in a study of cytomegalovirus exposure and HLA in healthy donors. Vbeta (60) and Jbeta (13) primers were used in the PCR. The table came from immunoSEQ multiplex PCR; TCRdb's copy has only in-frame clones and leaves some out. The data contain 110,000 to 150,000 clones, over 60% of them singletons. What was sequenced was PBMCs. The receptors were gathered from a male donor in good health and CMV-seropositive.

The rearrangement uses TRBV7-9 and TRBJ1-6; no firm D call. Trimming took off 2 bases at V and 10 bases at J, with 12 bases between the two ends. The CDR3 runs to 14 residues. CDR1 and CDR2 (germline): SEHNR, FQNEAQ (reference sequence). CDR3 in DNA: TGTGCCAGCAGCTTAAGTCAGGACTCCTCACCCCTCCACTTT. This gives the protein CASSLSQDSSPLHF. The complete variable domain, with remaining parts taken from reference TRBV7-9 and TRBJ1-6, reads DTGVSQNPRHKITKRGQNVTFRCDPISEHNRLYWYRQTLGQGPEFLTYFQNEAQLEKSRLLSDRFSAERPKGSFSTLEIQRTEQGDSAMYLCASSLSQDSSPLHFGNGTRLTVT.

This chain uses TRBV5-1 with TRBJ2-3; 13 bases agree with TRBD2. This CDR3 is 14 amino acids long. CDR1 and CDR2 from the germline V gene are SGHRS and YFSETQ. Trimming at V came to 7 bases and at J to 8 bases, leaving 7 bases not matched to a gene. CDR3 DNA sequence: TGCGCCAGCTCCGGGACTAGCGGGGACCCTACGCAGTATTTT. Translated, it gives CASSGTSGDPTQYF.

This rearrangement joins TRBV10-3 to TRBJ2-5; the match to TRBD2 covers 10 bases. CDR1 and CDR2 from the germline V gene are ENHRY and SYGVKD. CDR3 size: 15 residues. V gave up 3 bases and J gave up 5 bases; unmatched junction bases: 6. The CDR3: CAISESGGALETQYF. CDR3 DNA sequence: TGTGCCATCAGTGAAAGCGGGGGGGCCTTGGAGACCCAGTACTTC.

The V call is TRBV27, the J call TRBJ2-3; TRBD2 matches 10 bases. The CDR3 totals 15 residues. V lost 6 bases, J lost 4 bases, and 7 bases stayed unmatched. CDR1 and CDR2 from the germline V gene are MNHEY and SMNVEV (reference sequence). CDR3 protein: CASRGAGGPADTQYF. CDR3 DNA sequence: TGTGCCAGCAGGGGAGCGGGAGGGCCCGCAGATACGCAGTATTTT.

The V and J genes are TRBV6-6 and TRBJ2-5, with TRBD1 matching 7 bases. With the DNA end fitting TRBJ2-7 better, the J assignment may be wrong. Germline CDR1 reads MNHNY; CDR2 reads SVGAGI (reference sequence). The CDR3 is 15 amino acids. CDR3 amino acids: CASSQSLGTAYEQYF. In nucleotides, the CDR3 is TGTGCCAGCAGTCAATCCTTAGGGACAGCCTACGAGCAGTACTTC.

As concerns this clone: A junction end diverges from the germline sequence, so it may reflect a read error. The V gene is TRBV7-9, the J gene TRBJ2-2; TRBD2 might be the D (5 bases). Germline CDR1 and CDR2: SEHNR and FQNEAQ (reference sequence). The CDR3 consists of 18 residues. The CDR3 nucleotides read TGTGCCAGCAGCCTAGCCAAACCGACTCGCGCGAACACCGGGGAGCTGTTTTTT. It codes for CASSLAKPTRANTGELFF.

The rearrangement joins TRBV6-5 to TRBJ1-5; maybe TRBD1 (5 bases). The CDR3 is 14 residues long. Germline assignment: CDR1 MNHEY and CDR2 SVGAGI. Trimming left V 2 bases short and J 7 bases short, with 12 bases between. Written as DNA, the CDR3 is TGTGCCAGCAGTTACAGGGTGGCAGGGCAGCCCCAGCATTTT. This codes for CASSYRVAGQPQHF.

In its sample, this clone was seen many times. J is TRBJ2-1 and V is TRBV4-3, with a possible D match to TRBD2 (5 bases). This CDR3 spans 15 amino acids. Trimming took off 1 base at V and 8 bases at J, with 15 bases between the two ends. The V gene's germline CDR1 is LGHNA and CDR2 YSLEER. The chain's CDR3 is CASSQVRELFDEQFF. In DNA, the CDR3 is TGCGCCAGCAGCCAAGTCCGGGAACTTTTCGATGAGCAGTTCTTC.

CDR3 region: CASGGRSGAGGYTF. The CDR3, as DNA: TGTGCCAGCGGAGGACGATCAGGGGCTGGGGGCTACACCTTC. The chain recombines TRBV2 with TRBJ1-2, with D perhaps TRBD1 (6 bases). The germline gives CDR1 SNHLY, CDR2 FYNNEI. The germline V and J ends were trimmed by 8 bases and 8 bases, with 21 bases remaining between them. This CDR3 contains 14 residues. Complete variable domain (other parts from reference TRBV2 and TRBJ1-2): EPEVTQTPSHQVTQMGQEVILRCVPISNHLYFYWYRQILGQKVEFLVSFYNNEISEKSEIFDDQFSVERPDGSNFTLKIRSTKLEDSAMYFCASGGRSGAGGYTFGSGTRLTVV.

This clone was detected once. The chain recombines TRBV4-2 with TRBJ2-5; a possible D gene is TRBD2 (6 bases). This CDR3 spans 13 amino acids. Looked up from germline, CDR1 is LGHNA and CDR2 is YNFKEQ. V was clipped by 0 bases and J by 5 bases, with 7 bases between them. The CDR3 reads CASSQDLAETQYF. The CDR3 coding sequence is TGTGCCAGCAGCCAAGATCTAGCGGAGACCCAGTACTTC.

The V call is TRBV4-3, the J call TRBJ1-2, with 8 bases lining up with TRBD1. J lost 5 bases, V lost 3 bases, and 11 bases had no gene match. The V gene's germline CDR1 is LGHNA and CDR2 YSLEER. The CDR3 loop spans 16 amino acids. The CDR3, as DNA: TGCGCCAGCAGCCAGACCACAGGGGGTCGGGTTTATGGCTACACCTTC. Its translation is CASSQTTGGRVYGYTF.

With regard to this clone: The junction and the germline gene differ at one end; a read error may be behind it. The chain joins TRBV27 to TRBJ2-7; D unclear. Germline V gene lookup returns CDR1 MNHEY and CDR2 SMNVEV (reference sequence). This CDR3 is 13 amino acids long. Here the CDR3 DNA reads TGTGCCTGCAGTCCTAAGGAGAATGGCGAGCAGTACTTC. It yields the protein CACSPKENGEQYF.

The CDR3 reads CASSSQGARVYGYTF. CDR3 in DNA: TGTGCCAGCAGTTCTCAGGGGGCGCGGGTCTATGGCTACACCTTC. The rearrangement uses TRBV28 and TRBJ1-2; TRBD1 agrees at 8 bases. CDR1 is MDHEN and CDR2 is SYDVKM in the germline V gene. This CDR3 is built from 15 residues. Trimming at V came to 4 bases and at J to 4 bases, leaving 8 bases not matched to a gene.

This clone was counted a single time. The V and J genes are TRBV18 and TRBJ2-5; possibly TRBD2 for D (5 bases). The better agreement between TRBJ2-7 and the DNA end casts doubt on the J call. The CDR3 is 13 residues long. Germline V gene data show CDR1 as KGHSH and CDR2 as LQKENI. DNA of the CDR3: TGTGCCAGCTCACCAGCGGGCCCTTACGAGCAGTACTTC. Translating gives CASSPAGPYEQYF.

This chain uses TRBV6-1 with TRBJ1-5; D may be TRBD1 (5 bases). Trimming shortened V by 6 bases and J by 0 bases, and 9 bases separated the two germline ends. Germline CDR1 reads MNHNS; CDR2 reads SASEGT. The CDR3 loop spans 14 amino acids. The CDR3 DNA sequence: TGTGCCAGCAGGAACACAGGTAGCAATCAGCCCCAGCATTTT. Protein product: CASRNTGSNQPQHF.

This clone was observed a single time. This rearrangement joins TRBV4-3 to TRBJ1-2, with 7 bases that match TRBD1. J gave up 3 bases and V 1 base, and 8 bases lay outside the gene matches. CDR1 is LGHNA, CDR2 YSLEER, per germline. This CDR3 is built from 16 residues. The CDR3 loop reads CASSQARTGVDYGYTF. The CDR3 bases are TGCGCCAGCAGCCAAGCCCGAACAGGGGTCGACTATGGCTACACCTTC.